This paragraph covers one T cell receptor beta chain sequence. Its antigen is not identified. These data come from a study of graft-versus-host responses after intestinal transplantation. Whole-study results and caveats: Declining HvG levels early post-transplant were linked to peak circulating GvH clone levels.

The protocol was immunoSEQ multiplex PCR, while the TCRdb copy is restricted to in-frame clones and leaves out a portion. The top ten clones hold almost 0.55% of a sample with tens of thousands of clones, 85% to 95% of them seen once. The material was unstimulated CD8+ T cells sorted from spleen or lymph node cells, obtained before transplant. The sequence was collected from a human donor who was the organ donor for an intestinal transplant.

The chain's CDR3 is CASSPLVGRGAAYEQYF. CDR3 DNA sequence: TGTGCCAGCAGCCCTCTAGTGGGGCGGGGGGCCGCCTACGAGCAGTACTTC. J is TRBJ2-7 and V is TRBV9, with 8 bases fitting TRBD2. Trimming removed 4 bases from V and 2 bases from J; junction bases left unmatched: 14. This CDR3 spans 17 amino acids. Germline assignment: CDR1 SGDLS and CDR2 YYNGEE.